This T cell receptor (beta chain) was identified in a study of T cells in Graves' hyperthyroidism and ophthalmopathy. This clonotype was seen a few times. There were TCR beta CDR3 regions amplified from RNA transcripts. First-round RT-PCR with HTBI primers amplified the TCR CDR3 region. TCRdb reanalysed the multiplex PCR reads using MiXCR and keeps one entry per CDR3 protein. The top ten hold 10% of the sample, which has hundreds of thousands of distinct CDR3 sequences, approximately 14% seen once. CDR1 is SEHNR and CDR2 is FQNEAQ in the germline V gene (reference sequence). This CDR3 is 18 amino acids long. J was trimmed by 6 bases and V by 5 bases; bases with no gene match: 19.

Sequences were obtained from blood. The chain recombines TRBV7-9 with TRBJ2-1, with 7 nucleotides matching TRBD2. The sequence was collected from a woman in her late teens or twenties with Graves' hyperthyroidism. CDR3 in amino acids: CASSPEGRLARLGNEQFF. The CDR3 bases are TGTGCCAGCAGCCCCGAGGGTAGACTAGCTCGGCTCGGCAATGAGCAGTTCTTC.